The clone carrying this TCR beta chain was seen at least ten times. Its specificity is unknown. This sample stems from a study of T cells after yellow fever vaccination. 5'RACE template switching generated TCR cDNA, adding a universal primer site and UMIs. MiXCR was run by TCRdb on the 5' RACE reads, yielding one entry per CDR3 protein. Seen here are about 74,000 distinct CDR3 sequences, around 7% observed once, and the top ten hold roughly a third. Whole-study findings and limits: Clonotype sharing between CD4 and CD8 compartments was small. Once the booster was given, most primary-vaccination clones reappeared, at just under 98% for CD4 and 85% to 90% for CD8.

Germline CDR1 is LGHNA and CDR2 is YSLEER. The CDR3 has 15 amino acids. The trim removed 1 base at V and 2 bases at J, leaving 4 bases unmatched. The chain links TRBV4-3 to TRBJ2-5; TRBD2 aligns across 7 bases. This specimen was CD8+ T cells sorted from PBMCs, taken around 5 days after the first yellow fever vaccination. The receptor comes from a man aged 18 to 30 who received the YFV17D yellow fever vaccine. CDR3 residues: CASSQGGREQETQYF. CDR3 coding DNA: TGCGCCAGCAGCCAAGGGGGGAGGGAGCAAGAGACCCAGTACTTC.